This T cell receptor (beta chain) came from a study of shared clonotypes between healthy human individuals (dated by TCRdb to the early 2020s). Broadly, across the study: The cohort comprised a couple of women and a few men aged 18 to 49 years. Per donor, three plates each were used for CD4 naive and CD4 memory, two for CD8 naive, and one for CD8 memory. To estimate repertoire size and how much clonotypes are shared between individuals, the study performed deep sequencing of blood TCR repertoires from 4 to 6 healthy adults. To increase sequencing depth and limit assay-specific biases, TCR repertoire library preparation and sequencing were carried out by different laboratories using diverse techniques. Each donor's leukapheresis produced roughly between roughly 0.94 and 9.5 billion PBMCs. Overall study outcomes, separate from this receptor: Rarefaction of sorted-subset datasets indicated incomplete sequencing despite the large sequencing depth. The genetic and exposure-history diversity represented was limited by the small number of donors. Compared with non-shared clonotypes, clonotypes shared by all four sorted-subset donors had higher generation probabilities. Naive subsets generally had larger estimated clonotype richness than memory subsets. Sampling was restricted to blood, and TCR repertoires in tissues likely differ from the TCR repertoires found in blood. Sharing across a few donors was observed for approximately 5% of naive CD4, under 4% of naive CD8, roughly 2.4% of memory CD4, and around 0.4% of memory CD8 clonotypes. Pairwise subsampling indicated that sequencing depth was expected to affect the degree of clonotype sharing among donors.

TCR CDR3 regions were amplified from genomic DNA by multiplex PCR using the deep immunoSEQ assay. For each cell subset, the extracted genomic DNA was distributed evenly across all wells of several immunoSEQ 96-well plates, and each plate served as one replicate. For sorted subsets, roughly 0.2 ug genomic DNA, equal to tens of thousands of T cell genomes, was loaded into each replicate PCR. Purified libraries were measured with a Qubit 3.0 fluorometer, size-checked on a Bioanalyzer 2100, and measured again with the KAPA Library Quantification kit. Each immunoSEQ 96-well plate was sequenced on its own single-read 150-cycle Illumina NextSeq 550 flow cell. Per the original workflow: The immunoSEQ output contained only junctional sequences without quality scores, so filtering could not match that applied to full-length reads. Sequences were annotated with PyIR, a Python wrapper for IgBLAST v1.9, using IMGT germline references to assign V/J genes and CDR3. Reads were filtered out if the reads had weak V/J assignments (E-value above 1e-6), no CDR3, stop codons, out-of-frame junctions, or ambiguous translated residues. V3J clonotypes were defined by identical inferred V gene, J gene, and CDR3 amino acid sequence. The percentage overlap between two repertoires was calculated by dividing the number of shared unique clonotypes by the size of the smaller repertoire. Richness of each repertoire was evaluated using RTK rarefaction, the Chao1 estimator, and Recon v2.1 estimates of unobserved clonotypes. OLGA was used to compute generation probabilities for all TCRbeta clonotypes that the gDNA method yielded from a handful of donors. Sourced from immuneACCESS, this table was stored by TCRdb with only in-frame sequences that have V and J called. A share of the clones is absent; for the studies checked, an unresolved V gene accounts for under half, and the remainder has no known explanation. V and J calls plus clone size are reproduced from that table; the DNA served to infer D and trimming. The sample records roughly 2,000,000 clones, approximately 94% of which are singletons. 1% to 1.5% of the sample lies in the top ten.

CD8 naive samples were obtained by positive selection for CCR7 among CD45RO-negative cells, yielding a CD45RA+CCR7+ population from which TemRA cells were excluded. Healthy HIV-negative adults with no recently reported acute infections or vaccinations were included as donors. All donors were Caucasian adults living in Nashville, Tennessee, USA. Blood was obtained by leukapheresis, after which PBMCs were separated by Ficoll-Histopaque density gradient centrifugation and cryopreserved in liquid nitrogen vapor phase. Analytical flow cytometry was used to check the purity and quantity of every magnetically sorted T cell population. Genomic DNA was isolated from every sorted fraction and measured by UV absorbance on a Nanodrop 2000c. The CDR3 holds 16 amino acids from the cysteine to the phenylalanine. Solely the CDR3 DNA is kept, with 48 bases framed from the first base. V is pared back by 4 bases and J by 5 bases, with 21 bases lying between the germline termini. CDR1 and CDR2 (SGHKS, YYEKEE) derive from the germline V gene (reference sequence).

As for this clone: Which antigen it targets is not known. Base qualities were left out, and no much larger clone turns up one base away.

The sequence was collected from a young man in good health. The sequence joins TRBV5-5 to TRBJ1-1; no D gene is confidently identified. The specimen was naive CD8+ T cells sorted from blood. The sample's cell subset or site, from its label and the paper: CD45RA+CCR7+. CDR3 sequence: CASSPLTVLGITEAFF. The sequenced DNA is TGTGCCAGCAGCCCGCTCACTGTGTTGGGTATAACTGAAGCTTTCTTT.